Given below is one T cell receptor beta chain in context. The CDR3 has 16 residues. Sequencing used immunoSEQ multiplex PCR; TCRdb keeps in-frame clones, though not all of them. The data hold about 20,000 clones, with 60% to 85% observed a single time. This sample was included in a study of blood T cell repertoires in COVID-19. Sequences were obtained from peripheral blood. This receptor was obtained from an elderly man with acute or convalescent COVID-19. The chain combines TRBV21-1 with TRBJ2-7; TRBD2 is the table's D call, not checked against the DNA. TRBV21-1 is shown as a pseudogene. CDR3 DNA: TGTGCCAGCAGCAAAGGTAACGGCGGGAGGACCTACGAGCAGTACTTC. Its translation: CASSKGNGGRTYEQYF.